This T cell receptor (beta chain) was profiled in a study of blood T cell repertoires in COVID-19. With 5 bases clipped from V and 8 bases from J, the junction kept 6 bases outside the gene matches. CDR1 SEHNR and CDR2 FQNEAQ come from the germline V gene (reference sequence). The CDR3 contains 14 residues. The age range of participants was 18 to 89 years, with residence in fewer than 25 US areas. Data came from immunoSEQ multiplex PCR; TCRdb stores just in-frame clones and leaves some out. This sample carries about 280,000 clones, around 89% of them seen once, and the ten largest clones take about 4%.

The chain employs TRBV7-9 and TRBJ1-4; 9 bases are a match to TRBD1. The receptor was derived from a woman under 40 with acute COVID-19. Sequencing was carried out using PBMCs or T cells enriched from blood (not recorded which). CDR3 region: CASSEGQGTEKLFF. As DNA, the CDR3 is TGTGCCAGCAGCGAGGGACAGGGTACGGAAAAACTGTTTTTT. Filled out from reference TRBV7-9 and TRBJ1-4, the complete variable domain reads DTGVSQNPRHKITKRGQNVTFRCDPISEHNRLYWYRQTLGQGPEFLTYFQNEAQLEKSRLLSDRFSAERPKGSFSTLEIQRTEQGDSAMYLCASSEGQGTEKLFFGSGTQLSVL.